The 8 T cell receptor beta chains presented below share a single source sample, sequenced in a study of beta chain features in type 1 diabetes. Study conclusions and caveats: A moderate, significant TCRB CDR3 shortening appeared in type 1 diabetes across four CD4+ subsets.

Isolated RNA was reverse transcribed in full, so expressed TCRB transcripts were sequenced. Sequenced by immunoSEQ multiplex PCR; TCRdb stores in-frame clones only, minus some. The sample has some 350,000 clones; roughly 13% are singletons. The antigens these receptors bind are not known. Sample: naive CD4+ T cells from blood. Receptor source: a young woman with type 1 diabetes.

The chain employs TRBV29-1 and TRBJ2-5; the match to TRBD1 covers 7 bases. The junction had 19 bases not matched to a gene; V was cut back by 5 bases and J by 4 bases. The CDR3 covers 17 residues. CDR1 SQVTM and CDR2 ANQGSEA come from the germline V gene. The CDR3 is CSVLLRVTGSIPETQYF. CDR3 nucleotide sequence: TGCAGCGTTCTGCTGAGGGTGACAGGGTCGATCCCAGAGACCCAGTACTTC.

The CDR3, as DNA: TGTGCCAGCAGCTTAGGAATTGGAGGCAGTAGACTCCAGTACGTC. This codes for CASSLGIGGSRLQYV. The rearrangement uses TRBV7-2 and TRBJ2-7; a weak D match, TRBD2 (5 bases). Germline assignment: CDR1 SGHTA and CDR2 FQGNSA. This CDR3 spans 15 amino acids. The ends were cut back, 1 base at V and 10 bases at J, with 20 bases in the middle.

There are a few counts of this clone. The J gene is TRBJ2-3, the V gene TRBV5-4; 8 bases align to TRBD2. Germline V CDR1 and CDR2: SGHNT, YYREEE (reference sequence). V was pared by 4 bases and J by 4 bases, with 11 bases of the junction left unmatched. CDR3 length: 16 residues. The CDR3 region is CASSPPRSGRPDTQYF. CDR3 sequence (DNA): TGTGCCAGCAGCCCCCCGAGGAGCGGGAGACCAGATACGCAGTATTTT. Looking up the rest from reference TRBV5-4 and TRBJ2-3 gives the full variable domain: ETGVTQSPTHLIKTRGQQVTLRCSSQSGHNTVSWYQQALGQGPQFIFQYYREEENGRGNFPPRFSGLQFPNYSSELNVNALELDDSALYLCASSPPRSGRPDTQYFGPGTRLTVL.

This sequence joins TRBV27 and TRBJ1-4, with D possibly matching TRBD1 (5 bases). With 4 bases removed from V and 7 bases from J, the gap between germline ends came to 13 bases. The CDR3 spans 14 residues. Germline CDR1 and CDR2: MNHEY and SMNVEV (reference sequence). CDR3 amino acids: CASSYQGDGEKLFF. CDR3 DNA: TGTGCCAGCAGTTATCAAGGGGATGGTGAAAAACTGTTTTTT.

This clone appeared a few times. The chain carries TRBV6-5 and TRBJ2-1; 7 bases agree with TRBD2. Germline V gene data show CDR1 as MNHEY and CDR2 as SVGAGI. J gave up 4 bases and V 6 bases, and 3 bases lay outside the gene matches. The length of the CDR3 is 13 residues. CDR3 sequence (DNA): TGTGCCAGCAGGCGGGAGCCATACAATGAGCAGTTCTTC. It specifies CASRREPYNEQFF.

The chain is built from TRBV29-1 and TRBJ1-1, with 8 bases aligning to TRBD1. Trimming took 7 bases from V and 5 from J; bases not matched to a gene: 9. Germline V lookup: CDR1 SQVTM, CDR2 ANQGSEA. The CDR3 contains 13 residues. This CDR3 reads CSARGLWWTEAFF. The CDR3 bases are TGCAGCGCCAGGGGGCTATGGTGGACTGAAGCTTTCTTT.

This chain uses TRBV18 with TRBJ2-1; 7 bases align to TRBD2. Trimming at V came to 3 bases and at J to 8 bases, leaving 16 bases not matched to a gene. The CDR3 is made up of 17 amino acids. CDR1 KGHSH and CDR2 LQKENI come from the germline V gene. The CDR3 region is CASSPLSLATTGDEQFF. The CDR3 DNA follows: TGTGCCAGCTCACCCCTCTCACTAGCGACGACTGGGGATGAGCAGTTCTTC. Combining the CDR3 with reference TRBV18 and TRBJ2-1 gives the whole variable domain NAGVMQNPRHLVRRRGQEARLRCSPMKGHSHVYWYRQLPEEGLKFMVYLQKENIIDESGMPKERFSAEFPKEGPSILRIQQVVRGDSAAYFCASSPLSLATTGDEQFFGPGTRLTVL.

The table lists this clone with a few counts. The rearrangement uses TRBV14 and TRBJ1-1; a possible D gene is TRBD1 (5 bases). CDR1 and CDR2 from the germline V gene are SGHDN and FVKESK. The CDR3 is 15 residues long. V was trimmed by 4 bases and J by 0 bases, leaving 12 bases between them. The CDR3 DNA reads as TGTGCCAGCAGCCGTAGGGACTTTTTGAACACTGAAGCTTTCTTT. This codes for CASSRRDFLNTEAFF.